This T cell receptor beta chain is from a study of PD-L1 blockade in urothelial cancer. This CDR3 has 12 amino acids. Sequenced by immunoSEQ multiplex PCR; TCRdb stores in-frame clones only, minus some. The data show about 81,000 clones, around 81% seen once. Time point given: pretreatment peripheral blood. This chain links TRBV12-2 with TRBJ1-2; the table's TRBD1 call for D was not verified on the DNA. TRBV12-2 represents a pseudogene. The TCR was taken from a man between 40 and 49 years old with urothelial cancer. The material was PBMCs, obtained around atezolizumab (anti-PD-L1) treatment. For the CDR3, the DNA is TGTGCAAGTCGCTTTAGGGGTGATGGCTACACCTTC. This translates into CASRFRGDGYTF.